These T cell receptor beta chains were read from a single sample in a study of cytomegalovirus exposure and HLA in healthy donors. Assay used: immunoSEQ multiplex PCR; TCRdb lists only in-frame clones, some missing. The sample holds tens of thousands of clones, about nine tenths seen once. The specimen sequenced was PBMCs. The source is a woman in her thirties or forties in good health and CMV-seropositive. Both conserved end residues are part of each CDR3. A D gene is named only where the DNA matches it firmly. Clone size is stated in some rows and not others, as once, few, many or a class when expanded.

NA	TRBV28	TRBJ1-2	NA	CASSPGWGVNGGYTF	TGTGCCAGCAGTCCCGGGTGGGGGGTGAATGGTGGCTACACCTTC
few	TRBV28	TRBJ2-7	TRBD1	CAITGAYEQYF	TGTGCCATAACAGGGGCCTACGAGCAGTACTTC
NA	TRBV5-1	TRBJ2-7	NA	CASSKDIRVGSSYEQYF	TGCGCCAGCAGCAAGGACATACGGGTGGGCAGCTCCTACGAGCAGTACTTC
NA	TRBV5-5	TRBJ1-2	NA	CAPPGAGRSTYGYTF	TGTGCCCCGCCAGGAGCGGGAAGATCCACTTATGGCTACACCTTC
NA	TRBV18	TRBJ2-7	TRBD1	CASSPAGGTSLYEQYF	TGTGCCAGCTCACCAGCAGGGGGCACGAGTCTCTACGAGCAGTACTTC
once	TRBV29-1	TRBJ1-5	NA	CSAGDPYSNQPQHF	TGCAGCGCGGGGGACCCCTATAGCAATCAGCCCCAGCATTTT
NA	TRBV7-2	TRBJ1-1	NA	CASSLGGASGAEAFF	TGTGCCAGCAGCTTAGGGGGCGCCTCGGGGGCTGAAGCTTTCTTT
NA	TRBV19	TRBJ1-5	NA	CAGSDDTGSQPQHF	TGTGCCGGTAGTGACGATACAGGGTCTCAGCCCCAGCATTTT
NA	TRBV5-4	TRBJ2-7	TRBD2	CASSLDLIGGSDEQYF	TGTGCCAGCAGCTTGGATCTCATCGGGGGGTCCGACGAGCAGTACTTC
NA	TRBV9	TRBJ2-7	NA	CASGPYSAPYEQYF	TGTGCCAGCGGTCCCTATAGCGCGCCCTACGAGCAGTACTTC
NA	TRBV7-2	TRBJ1-3	TRBD1	CASSVGTGPGNTIYF	TGTGCCAGCAGCGTGGGGACAGGGCCCGGAAACACCATATATTTT
NA	TRBV7-8	TRBJ2-2	NA	CAIRWELRSGELFF	TGTGCCATTAGGTGGGAGCTACGCAGCGGGGAGCTGTTTTTT
once	TRBV5-6	TRBJ2-3	NA	CASSSRDSNADTQYF	TGTGCCAGCAGCTCCAGGGATAGTAACGCAGATACGCAGTATTTT
once	TRBV6-5	TRBJ1-1	NA	CASSYGRVNTEAFF	TGTGCCAGCAGTTACGGCAGGGTGAACACTGAAGCTTTCTTT
NA	TRBV10-1	TRBJ2-7	NA	CATGWAGGLWEQYF	TGCGCCACTGGGTGGGCAGGGGGACTTTGGGAGCAGTACTTC
NA	TRBV6-4	TRBJ2-1	TRBD2	CASSQTSGGYNEQFF	TGTGCCAGCAGTCAGACTAGCGGGGGATACAATGAGCAGTTCTTC
few	TRBV2	TRBJ2-7	TRBD2	CASSATSGGPYEQYF	TGTGCCAGCAGCGCTACTAGCGGGGGCCCCTACGAGCAGTACTTC
NA	TRBV5-1	TRBJ1-2	NA	CASSPAQVPGYTF	TGCGCCAGCAGCCCGGCACAGGTGCCGGGCTACACCTTC
NA	TRBV12-5	TRBJ1-1	NA	CASGLFGGTTEAFF	TGTGCTAGTGGTTTGTTCGGGGGGACCACTGAAGCTTTCTTT
once	TRBV2	TRBJ2-3	TRBD2	CASREGVGGRSTDTQYF	TGTGCCAGCAGAGAAGGTGTCGGGGGGAGGAGCACAGATACGCAGTATTTT
NA	TRBV7-9	TRBJ2-5	TRBD1	CSSSLGTGEETQYF	TGTTCCAGCAGCCTAGGGACAGGGGAAGAGACCCAGTACTTC
NA	TRBV6-1	TRBJ2-2	TRBD1	CASSERPGGYLATGELFF	TGTGCCAGCAGTGAAAGGCCAGGGGGTTACCTGGCCACCGGGGAGCTGTTTTTT
NA	TRBV25-1	TRBJ2-7	NA	CASSLQEFDTSYF	TGTGCCAGCAGTCTCCAAGAATTCGACACATCCTACTTC
NA	TRBV5-6	TRBJ2-1	TRBD1	CASSRDRGRPYNEQFF	TGTGCCAGCAGCCGGGACAGGGGGCGTCCCTACAATGAGCAGTTCTTC
NA	TRBV4-3	TRBJ1-5	NA	CASSQDSSQPQHF	TGCGCCAGCAGCCAAGATAGCAGTCAGCCCCAGCATTTT
NA	TRBV6-1	TRBJ1-5	TRBD1	CASRDRAGRNQPQHF	TGTGCCAGCAGGGACAGGGCAGGTCGCAATCAGCCCCAGCATTTT
NA	TRBV2	TRBJ2-2	NA	CASSDLGAPNTGELFF	TGTGCCAGCAGTGATTTGGGGGCCCCGAACACCGGGGAGCTGTTTTTT
NA	TRBV5-6	TRBJ1-4	NA	CASSSTNILEKLFF	TGTGCCAGCAGCTCAACCAACATTCTGGAAAAACTGTTTTTT
NA	TRBV27	TRBJ2-2	TRBD1	CASSLMGQRNTGELFF	TGTGCCAGCAGTTTGATGGGACAGAGGAACACCGGGGAGCTGTTTTTT
NA	TRBV11-2	TRBJ1-3	TRBD1	CASSSGTGGLTIYF	TGTGCCAGCAGCTCCGGGACAGGGGGCCTCACCATATATTTT
NA	TRBV28	TRBJ2-7	NA	CASIPSGEIYEQYF	TGTGCCAGCATCCCCAGTGGGGAGATCTACGAGCAGTACTTC
NA	TRBV19	TRBJ1-5	TRBD1	CATARTGRDSNQPQHF	TGTGCCACGGCAAGGACAGGAAGGGATAGCAATCAGCCCCAGCATTTT
NA	TRBV9	TRBJ1-6	TRBD1	CASSAGQGFNSPLHF	TGTGCCAGCAGCGCCGGACAGGGTTTTAATTCACCCCTCCACTTT
NA	TRBV9	TRBJ2-2	TRBD2	CASRPSGGNTGELFF	TGTGCCAGCAGACCTAGCGGGGGAAACACCGGGGAGCTGTTTTTT
NA	TRBV10-3	TRBJ1-4	NA	CAIRDDRREGEKLFF	TGTGCCATCAGGGACGACCGCAGGGAAGGAGAAAAACTGTTTTTT
NA	TRBV5-1	TRBJ2-1	NA	CASYNRASSYNEQFF	TGCGCCAGCTACAACAGGGCGAGCTCCTACAATGAGCAGTTCTTC
NA	TRBV7-8	TRBJ2-1	NA	CASSLAKRVPQGEQFF	TGTGCCAGCAGCTTAGCGAAGCGGGTCCCGCAGGGTGAGCAGTTCTTC
NA	TRBV4-1	TRBJ1-2	TRBD1	CASSQDLPGGYGYTF	TGCGCCAGCAGCCAAGATCTTCCAGGGGGGTATGGCTACACCTTC
NA	TRBV6-5	TRBJ2-3	TRBD2	CASRLSGGSTDTQYF	TGTGCCAGCAGACTGAGCGGGGGAAGCACAGATACGCAGTATTTT
NA	TRBV28	TRBJ2-3	TRBD1	CASRDRAADTQYF	TGTGCCAGCCGAGACAGGGCTGCGGATACGCAGTATTTT
NA	TRBV19	TRBJ2-1	TRBD2	CASKTSGGYNEQFF	TGTGCCAGTAAGACTAGCGGCGGGTACAATGAGCAGTTCTTC
NA	TRBV6-1	TRBJ2-1	NA	CASSFTGNEQFF	TGTGCCAGCAGTTTCACCGGGAATGAGCAGTTCTTC
NA	TRBV19	TRBJ1-1	NA	CASSPSDINTEAFF	TGTGCCAGTAGCCCCTCTGACATTAACACTGAAGCTTTCTTT
NA	TRBV5-1	TRBJ1-2	NA	CASRTGARGYTF	TGCGCCAGCAGGACAGGCGCGAGGGGCTACACCTTC
few	TRBV5-4	TRBJ2-7	TRBD1	CASSDTGTGTYEQYF	TGTGCCAGCAGCGACACCGGGACAGGGACCTACGAGCAGTACTTC
few	TRBV4-2	TRBJ1-1	NA	CASSQPETGNTEAFF	TGTGCCAGCAGCCAACCCGAAACAGGGAACACTGAAGCTTTCTTT
NA	TRBV7-2	TRBJ1-5	NA	CASSLTLRSNQPQHF	TGTGCCAGCAGCTTAACGCTACGTAGCAATCAGCCCCAGCATTTT
NA	TRBV19	TRBJ1-5	TRBD1	CASLQGNQPQHF	TGTGCCAGCCTACAGGGGAATCAGCCCCAGCATTTT
NA	TRBV5-4	TRBJ2-1	TRBD1	CASSPSGGRSYNEQFF	TGTGCCAGCAGCCCTTCAGGGGGCAGGTCCTACAATGAGCAGTTCTTC
NA	TRBV7-2	TRBJ1-2	NA	CASSLGRNHGYTF	TGTGCCAGCAGCTTAGGCAGGAATCATGGCTACACCTTC